This T cell receptor beta chain was identified during a study of T and B cells in COVID-19 patients. Blood genomic DNA input for TRB amplification was 250-500 ng. TRB rearrangements were amplified by multiplex PCR with BIOMED2 TRB-A/B primers. Via MiXCR, TCRdb re-called the multiplex PCR reads, giving one row per CDR3 protein. The profile shows about 7,200 distinct CDR3 sequences, approximately 32% of them singletons. Source material: blood. The receptor comes from a human donor who had recovered from COVID-19.

CDR3 nucleotides: TGTGCCATCAGTACAAGCGGGGGGGTCTTTGATACGCAGTATTTT. Encoded protein: CAISTSGGVFDTQYF. V gene TRBV10-3 combines with J gene TRBJ2-3, with TRBD2 matching 10 bases. Germline lookup yields CDR1 ENHRY and CDR2 SYGVKD. The CDR3 contains 15 residues. Germline trimming cut 5 bases from V and 6 bases from J; bases unmatched to any gene: 8.